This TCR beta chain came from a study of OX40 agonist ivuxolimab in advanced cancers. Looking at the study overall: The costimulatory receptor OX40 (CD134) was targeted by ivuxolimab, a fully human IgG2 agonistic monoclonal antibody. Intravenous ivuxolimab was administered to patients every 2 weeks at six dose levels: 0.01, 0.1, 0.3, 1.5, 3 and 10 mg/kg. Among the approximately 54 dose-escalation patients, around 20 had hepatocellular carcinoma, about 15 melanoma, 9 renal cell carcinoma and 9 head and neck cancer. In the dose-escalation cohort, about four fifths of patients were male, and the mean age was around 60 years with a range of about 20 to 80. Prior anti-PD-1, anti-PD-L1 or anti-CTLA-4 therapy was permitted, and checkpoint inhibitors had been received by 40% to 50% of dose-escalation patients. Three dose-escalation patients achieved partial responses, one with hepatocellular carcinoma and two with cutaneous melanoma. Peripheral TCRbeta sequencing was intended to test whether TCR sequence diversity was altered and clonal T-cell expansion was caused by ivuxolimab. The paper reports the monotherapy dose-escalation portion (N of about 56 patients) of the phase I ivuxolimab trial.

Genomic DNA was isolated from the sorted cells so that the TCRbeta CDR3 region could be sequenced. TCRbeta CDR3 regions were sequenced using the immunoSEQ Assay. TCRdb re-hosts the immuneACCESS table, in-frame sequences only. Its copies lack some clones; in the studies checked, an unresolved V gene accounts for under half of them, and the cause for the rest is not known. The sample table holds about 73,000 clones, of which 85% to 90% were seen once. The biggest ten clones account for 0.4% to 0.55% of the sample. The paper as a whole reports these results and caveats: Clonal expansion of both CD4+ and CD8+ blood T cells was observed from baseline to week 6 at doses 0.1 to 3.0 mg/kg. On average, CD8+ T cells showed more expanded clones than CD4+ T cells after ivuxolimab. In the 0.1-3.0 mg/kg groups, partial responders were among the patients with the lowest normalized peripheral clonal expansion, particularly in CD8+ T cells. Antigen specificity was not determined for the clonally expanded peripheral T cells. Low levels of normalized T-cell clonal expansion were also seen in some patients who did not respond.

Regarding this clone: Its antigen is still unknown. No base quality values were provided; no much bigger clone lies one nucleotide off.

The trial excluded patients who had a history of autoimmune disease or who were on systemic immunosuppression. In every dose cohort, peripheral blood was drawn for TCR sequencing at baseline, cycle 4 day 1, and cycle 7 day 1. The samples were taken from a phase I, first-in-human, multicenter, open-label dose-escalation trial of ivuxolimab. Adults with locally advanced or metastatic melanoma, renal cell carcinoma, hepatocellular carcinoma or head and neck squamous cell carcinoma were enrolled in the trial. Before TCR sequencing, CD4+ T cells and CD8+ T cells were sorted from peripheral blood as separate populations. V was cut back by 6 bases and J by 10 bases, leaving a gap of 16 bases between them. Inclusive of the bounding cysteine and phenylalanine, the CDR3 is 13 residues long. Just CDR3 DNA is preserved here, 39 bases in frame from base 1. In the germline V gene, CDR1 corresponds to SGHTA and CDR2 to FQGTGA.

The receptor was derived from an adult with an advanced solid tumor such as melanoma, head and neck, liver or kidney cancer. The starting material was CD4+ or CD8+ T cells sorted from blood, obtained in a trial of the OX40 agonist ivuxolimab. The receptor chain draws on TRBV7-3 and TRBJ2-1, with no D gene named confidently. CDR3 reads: CASSLSVVGEQFF. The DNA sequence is TGTGCCAGCAGTCTATCAGTAGTAGGCGAGCAGTTCTTC.